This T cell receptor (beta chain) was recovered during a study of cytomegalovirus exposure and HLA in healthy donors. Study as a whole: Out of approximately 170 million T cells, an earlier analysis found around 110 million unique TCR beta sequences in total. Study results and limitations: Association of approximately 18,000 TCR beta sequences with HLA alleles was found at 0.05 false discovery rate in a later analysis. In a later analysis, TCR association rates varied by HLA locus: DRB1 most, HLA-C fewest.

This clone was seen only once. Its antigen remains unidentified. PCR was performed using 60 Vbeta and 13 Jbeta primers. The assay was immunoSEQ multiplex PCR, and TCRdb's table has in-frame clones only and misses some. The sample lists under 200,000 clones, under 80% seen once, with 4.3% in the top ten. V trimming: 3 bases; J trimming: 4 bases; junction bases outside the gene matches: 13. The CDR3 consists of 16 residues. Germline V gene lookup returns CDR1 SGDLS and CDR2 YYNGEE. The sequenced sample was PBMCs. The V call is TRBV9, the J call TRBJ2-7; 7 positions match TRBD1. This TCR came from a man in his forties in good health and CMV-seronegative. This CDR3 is CASSAYRGLLQYEQYF. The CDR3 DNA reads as TGTGCCAGCAGCGCCTACAGGGGCCTCCTCCAATACGAGCAGTACTTC.